This entry features one T cell receptor beta chain sequence. Deep was the level used in running the assay. Approximately 30,000 T cell genomes (approximately 190 ng DNA) went into each sorted-subset replicate. Sequenced by immunoSEQ multiplex PCR; TCRdb stores in-frame clones only, minus some. The sample includes some 2.4 million clones, 80% to 95% of them seen just once. The entry originates in a study of shared clonotypes between healthy human individuals. Trimming at V came to 6 bases and at J to 1 base, leaving 7 bases not matched to a gene. The CDR3 length is 15 residues. Germline V gene lookup returns CDR1 MNHNY and CDR2 SVGAGI (reference sequence). All donors were healthy HIV-negative adults lacking recent acute infections or vaccinations.

The receptor was derived from a man between 18 and 29 years old in good health. Some clones in this sample may be carry-over from other donors' samples. Sequencing used naive CD4+ T cells from PBMCs. Subset of the sample: CD45RA+ positively selected. The chain has TRBV6-6 and TRBJ2-7; TRBD2 aligns across 9 bases. The CDR3 region is CASRGTSYRSYEQYF. The CDR3, as DNA: TGTGCCAGCAGGGGGACTAGCTACAGATCCTACGAGCAGTACTTC.